What follows is one TCR beta chain and its context. This specimen comes from a study of T-cell reconstitution after alpha-beta-depleted transplantation in children. Molecular barcoding with unique molecular identifiers was used for the TCRbeta library. Each CDR3 protein gets one entry after TCRdb re-called the PCR reads with MiXCR. The data contain about 540,000 distinct CDR3 sequences, around 17% of them seen just once; the ten biggest clones take up more than 2.5%. Per germline, CDR1 SNHLY and CDR2 FYNNEI. This CDR3 spans 19 amino acids. V shed 7 bases and J 1 base; nucleotides not matched to a gene: 11.

V and J are TRBV2 and TRBJ2-1; 15 bases map to TRBD2. The starting material was PBMCs from the stem cell graft donor, obtained from the stem cell graft. The receptor's source is a human donor who donated a stem cell graft to a child with acute lymphoblastic leukemia. The CDR3 is CASNSRTSGRAGSYNEQFF. CDR3 sequence (DNA): TGTGCCAGCAACTCGCGGACTAGCGGGAGGGCCGGATCCTACAATGAGCAGTTCTTC.